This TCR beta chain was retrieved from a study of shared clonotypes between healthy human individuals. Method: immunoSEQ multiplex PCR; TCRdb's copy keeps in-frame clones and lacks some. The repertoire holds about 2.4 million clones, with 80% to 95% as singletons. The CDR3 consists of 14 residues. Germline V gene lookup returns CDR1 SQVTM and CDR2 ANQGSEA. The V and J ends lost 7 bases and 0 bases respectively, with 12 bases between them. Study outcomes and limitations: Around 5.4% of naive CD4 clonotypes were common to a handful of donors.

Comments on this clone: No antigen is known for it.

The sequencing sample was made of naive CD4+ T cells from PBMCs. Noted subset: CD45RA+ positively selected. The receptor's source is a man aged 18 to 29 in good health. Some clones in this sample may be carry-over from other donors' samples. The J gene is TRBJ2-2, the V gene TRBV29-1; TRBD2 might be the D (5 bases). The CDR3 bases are TGCAGCGCGGGGAACAGCCCGAACACCGGGGAGCTGTTTTTT. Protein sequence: CSAGNSPNTGELFF.